The clone carrying this TCR beta chain was observed once. RNA extraction was followed by reverse transcription into cDNA, which acted as the sequencing template. The repertoire was sequenced with immunoSEQ multiplex PCR; TCRdb's copy has only in-frame clones and lacks some. The table includes approximately 140,000 clones, about 88% detected once. This entry comes from a study of CD8+ T cells in alopecia areata. Across the whole study: It was oral tofacitinib, at 5 to 10 mg twice daily, that treated patients received. The study gave tofacitinib for 6 to 18 months, then 6 months off drug.

This CDR3 is 19 amino acids long. The germline V gene has CDR1 MGHRA and CDR2 YSYEKL. V lost 2 bases, J lost 3 bases, and 25 bases lay in between. The treatment was: oral pan-JAK inhibitor, 5-10 mg twice daily. Sequencing was performed on CD8+ T cells sorted from blood, taken at week 4, from a patient treated with tofacitinib. This TCR was sampled from a human donor with alopecia areata. V usage is TRBV4-1 and J usage is TRBJ1-2; weak D call: TRBD1 (6 bases). CDR3 sequence (DNA): TGCGCCAGCAGCCAATTCCCCGAACTGGGGACACCTTATGACTATGGCTACACCTTC. Protein: CASSQFPELGTPYDYGYTF.